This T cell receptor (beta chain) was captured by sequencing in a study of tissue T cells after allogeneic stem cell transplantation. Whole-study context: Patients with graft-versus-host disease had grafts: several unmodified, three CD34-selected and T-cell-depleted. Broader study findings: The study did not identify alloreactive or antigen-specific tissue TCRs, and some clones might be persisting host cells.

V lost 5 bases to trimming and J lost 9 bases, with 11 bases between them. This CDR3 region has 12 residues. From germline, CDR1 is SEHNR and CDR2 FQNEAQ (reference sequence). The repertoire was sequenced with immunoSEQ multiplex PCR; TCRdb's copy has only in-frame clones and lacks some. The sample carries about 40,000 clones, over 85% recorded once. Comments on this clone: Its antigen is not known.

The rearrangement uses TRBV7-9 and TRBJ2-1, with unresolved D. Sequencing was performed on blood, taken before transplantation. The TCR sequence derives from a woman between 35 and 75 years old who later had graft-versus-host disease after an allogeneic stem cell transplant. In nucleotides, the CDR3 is TGTGCCAGCAGCCCTGACGTGGCTGAGCAGTTCTTC. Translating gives CASSPDVAEQFF.